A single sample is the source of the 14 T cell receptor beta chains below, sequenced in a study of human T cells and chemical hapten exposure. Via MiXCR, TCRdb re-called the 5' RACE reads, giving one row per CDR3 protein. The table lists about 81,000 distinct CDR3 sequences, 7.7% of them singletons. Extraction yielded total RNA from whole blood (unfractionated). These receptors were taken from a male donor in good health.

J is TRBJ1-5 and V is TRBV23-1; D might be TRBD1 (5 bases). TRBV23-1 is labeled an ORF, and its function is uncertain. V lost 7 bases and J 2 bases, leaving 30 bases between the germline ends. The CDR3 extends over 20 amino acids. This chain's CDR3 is CASILQGRDSWRSGNQPQHF. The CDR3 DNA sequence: TGCGCCAGCATTCTTCAGGGCAGGGATAGTTGGCGGAGCGGCAATCAGCCCCAGCATTTT.

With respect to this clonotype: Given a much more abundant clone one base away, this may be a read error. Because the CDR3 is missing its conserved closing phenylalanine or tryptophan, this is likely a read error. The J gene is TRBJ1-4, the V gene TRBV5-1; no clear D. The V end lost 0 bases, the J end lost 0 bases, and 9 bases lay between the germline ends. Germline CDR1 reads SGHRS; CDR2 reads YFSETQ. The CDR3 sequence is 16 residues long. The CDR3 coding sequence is TGCGCCAGCAGCTTGGACAGATTATCAACTAATGAAAAACTGTTTTAT. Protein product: CASSLDRLSTNEKLFY.

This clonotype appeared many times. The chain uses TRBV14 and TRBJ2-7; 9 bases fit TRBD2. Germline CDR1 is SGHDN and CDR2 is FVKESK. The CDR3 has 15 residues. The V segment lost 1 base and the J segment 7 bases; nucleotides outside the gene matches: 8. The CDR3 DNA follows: TGTGCCAGCAGCCAAGTGGCGGGAGGGCCGTTGGAGCAGTACTTC. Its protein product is CASSQVAGGPLEQYF.

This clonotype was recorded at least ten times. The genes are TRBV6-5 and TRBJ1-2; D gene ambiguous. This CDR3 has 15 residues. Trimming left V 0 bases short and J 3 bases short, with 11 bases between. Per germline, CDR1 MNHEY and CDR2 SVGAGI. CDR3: CASSYSREGYYGYTF. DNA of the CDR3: TGTGCCAGCAGTTACTCTAGGGAGGGCTACTATGGCTACACCTTC.

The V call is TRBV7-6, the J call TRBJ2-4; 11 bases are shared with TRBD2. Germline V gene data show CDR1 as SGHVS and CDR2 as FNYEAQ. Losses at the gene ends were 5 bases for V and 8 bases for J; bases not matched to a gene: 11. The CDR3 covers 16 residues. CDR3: CASSTGTSGWGDIQYF. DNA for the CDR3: TGTGCCAGCAGCACCGGGACTAGCGGTTGGGGGGACATTCAGTACTTC.

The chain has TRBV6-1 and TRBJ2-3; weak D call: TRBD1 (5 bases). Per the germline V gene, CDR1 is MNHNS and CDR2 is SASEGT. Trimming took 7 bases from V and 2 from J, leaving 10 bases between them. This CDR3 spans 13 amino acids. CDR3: CASKGRVTDTQYF. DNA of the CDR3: TGTGCCAGCAAGGGCAGGGTCACAGATACGCAGTATTTT.

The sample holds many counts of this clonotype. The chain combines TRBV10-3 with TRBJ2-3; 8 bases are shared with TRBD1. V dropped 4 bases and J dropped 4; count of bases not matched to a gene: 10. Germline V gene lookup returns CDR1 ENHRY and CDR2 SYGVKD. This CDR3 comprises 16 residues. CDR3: CAISGMAGGDSDTQYF. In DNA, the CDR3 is TGTGCCATCAGTGGAATGGCAGGGGGCGATTCAGATACGCAGTATTTT.

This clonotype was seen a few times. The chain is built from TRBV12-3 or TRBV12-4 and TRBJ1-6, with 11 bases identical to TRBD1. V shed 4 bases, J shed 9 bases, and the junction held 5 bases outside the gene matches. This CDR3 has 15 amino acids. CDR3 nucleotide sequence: TGTGCCAGCAGTTACGGACAGGGGGCATCTTCACCCCTCCACTTT. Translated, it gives CASSYGQGASSPLHF.

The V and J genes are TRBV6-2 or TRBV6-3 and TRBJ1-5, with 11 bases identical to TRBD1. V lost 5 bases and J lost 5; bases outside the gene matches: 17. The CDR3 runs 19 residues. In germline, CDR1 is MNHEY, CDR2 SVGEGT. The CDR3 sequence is CASSHGTAPGTGGHQPQHF. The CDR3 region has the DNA TGTGCCAGCAGTCACGGAACCGCCCCCGGGACAGGGGGTCATCAGCCCCAGCATTTT.

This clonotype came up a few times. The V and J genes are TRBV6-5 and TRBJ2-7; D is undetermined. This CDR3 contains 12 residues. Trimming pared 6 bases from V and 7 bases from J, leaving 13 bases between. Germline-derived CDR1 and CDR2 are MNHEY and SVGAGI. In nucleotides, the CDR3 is TGTGCCAGCAGCCCTGGTTTTAAGGAGCAGTACTTC. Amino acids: CASSPGFKEQYF.

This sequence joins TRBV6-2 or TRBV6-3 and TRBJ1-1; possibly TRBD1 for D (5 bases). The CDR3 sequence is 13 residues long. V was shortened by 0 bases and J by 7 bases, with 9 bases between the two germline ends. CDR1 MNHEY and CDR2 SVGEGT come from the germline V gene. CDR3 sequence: CASSYSRGVEAFF. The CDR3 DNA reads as TGTGCCAGCAGTTACTCGCGAGGGGTTGAAGCTTTCTTT.

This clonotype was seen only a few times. CDR3 sequence reads: CASSYTGQGVGSPLHF. The DNA for the CDR3 is TGTGCCAGCAGTTACACGGGACAGGGGGTTGGTTCACCCCTCCACTTT. The chain combines TRBV6-6 with TRBJ1-6, with 11 bases fitting TRBD1. The CDR3 is 16 amino acids. The ends lost 2 bases at V and 9 bases at J; junction bases unmatched: 6. The germline gives CDR1 MNHNY, CDR2 SVGAGI (reference sequence).

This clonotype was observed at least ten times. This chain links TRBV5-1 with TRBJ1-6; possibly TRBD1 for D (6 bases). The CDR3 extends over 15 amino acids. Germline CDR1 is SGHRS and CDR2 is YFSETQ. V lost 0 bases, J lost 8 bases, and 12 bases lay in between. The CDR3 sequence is CASSLEQGGYSPLHF. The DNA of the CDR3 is TGCGCCAGCAGCTTGGAACAGGGAGGGTATTCACCCCTCCACTTT.

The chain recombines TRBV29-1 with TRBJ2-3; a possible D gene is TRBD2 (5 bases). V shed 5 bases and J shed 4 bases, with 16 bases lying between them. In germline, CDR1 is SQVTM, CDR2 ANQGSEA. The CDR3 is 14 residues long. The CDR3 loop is CSVSSGRMPDTQYF. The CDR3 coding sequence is TGCAGCGTTTCGTCGGGAAGGATGCCAGATACGCAGTATTTT.